The 32 T cell receptor beta chains below come from one sample, sequenced in a study of vaccination effects on CD4 cells after COVID-19. These receptors lack a known antigen. Sequenced by immunoSEQ multiplex PCR; TCRdb stores in-frame clones only, minus some. The sample has tens of thousands of clones; around 67% are singletons. Within the ViraFEST assay, antigen-specific CD4+ T cells underwent expansion with viral peptide pools prior to sequencing. CD4+ T cells were isolated after roughly nine days of culture. People in the vaccine group had not been infected with SARS-CoV-2 before, and their nucleocapsid antibodies were negative. The input for sequencing was CD4+ T cells from PBMCs cultured with SARS-CoV-2 spike peptides, taken before COVID-19 vaccination. The source of these receptors is a human donor who received a COVID-19 vaccine.

CDR3 bases: TGTGCCACCCGCGTCTACGAGCAGTACTTC. Translated, it gives CATRVYEQYF. This chain links TRBV2 with TRBJ2-7, with D unresolved. Germline values: CDR1 SNHLY, CDR2 FYNNEI. CDR3 length equals 10 residues. V lost 10 bases and J lost 3, with 7 bases in between.

The V and J genes are TRBV7-3 and TRBJ2-1; D is undetermined. Per germline, CDR1 SGHTA and CDR2 FQGTGA. Trimming left V 1 base short and J 0 bases short, with 13 bases between. The CDR3 spans 17 residues. The CDR3 here is CASSLIGSGNSYNEQFF. CDR3 DNA: TGTGCCAGCAGCTTAATCGGGTCAGGAAACTCCTACAATGAGCAGTTCTTC.

The chain joins TRBV30 to TRBJ2-5; D remains ambiguous. CDR3 size: 16 residues. Germline values: CDR1 GTSNPN, CDR2 SVGIG (reference sequence). Trimming took 0 bases from V and 2 from J, leaving 16 bases between them. CDR3 nucleotides: TGTGCCTGGAGTGTACTTAGGGCAGGAAGGCAAGAGACCCAGTACTTC. As protein: CAWSVLRAGRQETQYF.

The chain employs TRBV9 and TRBJ2-3; TRBD2 aligns across 14 bases. Germline CDR1 is SGDLS and CDR2 is YYNGEE. The CDR3 runs to 19 residues. Losses at the gene ends were 0 bases for V and 0 bases for J; bases not matched to a gene: 6. The CDR3 DNA follows: TGTGCCAGCAGCGTAGTAGGGACTAGCGGGGGAGGTAGCACAGATACGCAGTATTTT. This sequence encodes CASSVVGTSGGGSTDTQYF.

Only a few counts were recorded for this clone. This chain connects TRBV7-9 to TRBJ2-3, with D possibly being TRBD2 (5 bases). This CDR3 has 13 amino acids. Per the germline V gene, CDR1 is SEHNR and CDR2 is FQNEAQ (reference sequence). V was trimmed by 5 bases and J by 6 bases, leaving 12 bases between them. CDR3 sequence reads: CASSTRGPDTQYF. CDR3 bases: TGTGCCAGCAGCACCCGAGGGCCGGATACGCAGTATTTT.

V usage is TRBV13 and J usage is TRBJ2-5; 7 positions agree with TRBD2. Germline CDR1 reads PRHDT; CDR2 reads FYEKMQ (reference sequence). The CDR3 spans 13 residues. The V and J ends lost 8 bases and 5 bases, in that order; junction bases with no gene match: 8. CDR3 protein: CASRDYIAETQYF. In nucleotides, the CDR3 is TGTGCCAGCCGGGACTATATCGCGGAGACCCAGTACTTC.

This clone was seen a few times. The gene calls are TRBV5-8 and TRBJ1-1, with D possibly TRBD1 on 6 matching bases. V was clipped by 2 bases and J by 7 bases, with 9 bases between them. This CDR3 is 12 amino acids long. CDR1 and CDR2 (germline): SGHTS, YDEGEE. CDR3: CASSFTGNEAFF. CDR3 DNA: TGTGCCAGCAGCTTTACAGGGAATGAAGCTTTCTTT.

The gene calls are TRBV5-1 and TRBJ2-3; 8 bases align to TRBD2. Germline loops: CDR1 SGHRS, CDR2 YFSETQ. The ends lost 3 bases at V and 2 bases at J; junction bases unmatched: 5. The CDR3 extends over 15 amino acids. The CDR3 DNA reads TGCGCCAGCAGCTCGCGGGGGGACAACACAGATACGCAGTATTTT. It encodes CASSSRGDNTDTQYF.

The rearrangement uses TRBV3-1 (or the pseudogene TRBV3-2) and TRBJ2-2, with TRBD2 identical over 11 bases. The CDR3 spans 15 residues. Germline V gene data show CDR1 as LGHDT and CDR2 as YNNKEL (reference sequence). J lost 5 bases, V lost 4 bases, and 3 bases had no gene match. The CDR3 DNA sequence: TGTGCCAGCAGCCTTTTAGCGGGAGGGACCGGGGAGCTGTTTTTT. It codes for CASSLLAGGTGELFF.

J is TRBJ1-6 and V is TRBV24-1; D call uncertain. Looked up from germline, CDR1 is KGHDR and CDR2 is SFDVKD. The ends were cut back, 3 bases at V and 12 bases at J, with 11 bases in the middle. There are 13 residues in the CDR3. The CDR3 region has the DNA TGTGCCACCAGTGATAGCGGGTCCGGACCCCTCCACTTT. Its protein is CATSDSGSGPLHF.

The CDR3 sequence: CASSPLTRTSGGADHYEQYF. The CDR3 nucleotides are TGTGCCAGCAGTCCTTTGACACGGACTAGCGGGGGGGCCGACCACTACGAGCAGTACTTC. The chain joins TRBV6-9 to TRBJ2-7; 15 positions match TRBD2. J was trimmed by 3 bases and V by 5 bases; bases with no gene match: 17. CDR1 MNHGY and CDR2 SVAAGI come from the germline V gene. There are 20 residues in the CDR3.

This clone came up once. V is TRBV12-5 and J is TRBJ1-2; D unclear. Germline V gene data show CDR1 as LGHNT and CDR2 as FRNRAP. There are 14 residues in the CDR3. The ends were cut back, 0 bases at V and 1 base at J, with 6 bases in the middle. The CDR3, as DNA: TGTGCTAGTGGTTTGGTGGTGAATAACTATGGCTACACCTTC. It is translated as CASGLVVNNYGYTF.

V and J are TRBV27 and TRBJ2-7; D is unclear. CDR1 is MNHEY, CDR2 SMNVEV, per germline (reference sequence). The CDR3 consists of 8 residues. Trimming cost V 9 bases and J 5 bases, with 2 bases left between them. This CDR3 reads CASNEQYF. CDR3 DNA sequence: TGTGCCAGTAACGAGCAGTACTTC.

This clone turned up a few times. The CDR3 loop reads CASSQELASYNEQFF. CDR3 nucleotides: TGCGCCAGCAGCCAAGAACTAGCTTCCTACAATGAGCAGTTCTTC. This chain uses TRBV4-1 with TRBJ2-1; tentative D call: TRBD2 (6 bases). Trimming cost V 0 bases and J 1 base, with 7 bases left between them. Germline CDR1 is MGHRA and CDR2 is YSYEKL. This CDR3 comprises 15 residues.

This clone was observed a handful of times. The chain employs TRBV27 and TRBJ1-5; no clear D gene. CDR1 is MNHEY and CDR2 is SMNVEV in the germline V gene (reference sequence). Trimming cost V 5 bases and J 0 bases, with 23 bases left between them. The CDR3 contains 19 residues. The CDR3 region is CASSPAAESRFYSNQPQHF. The CDR3 region has the DNA TGTGCCAGCAGTCCCGCAGCAGAGAGCAGATTTTATAGCAATCAGCCCCAGCATTTT.

This clone ranks as medium-sized. The chain uses TRBV20-1 and TRBJ1-2; TRBD1 matches 8 bases. This CDR3 is 11 amino acids long. J lost 6 bases, V lost 6 bases, and 3 bases had no gene match. Germline assignment: CDR1 DFQATT and CDR2 SNEGSKA (reference sequence). In nucleotides, the CDR3 is TGCAGTGCCCAGACAGGGGATGGCTACACCTTC. As protein: CSAQTGDGYTF.

This clone was picked up a small number of times. The chain joins TRBV5-1 to TRBJ2-1, with 9 bases lining up with TRBD1. The CDR3 is made up of 15 amino acids. V lost 3 bases, J lost 7 bases, and 8 bases stayed unmatched. CDR1 is SGHRS, CDR2 YFSETQ, per germline. The chain's CDR3 is CASSWGQGLRNEQFF. The CDR3 DNA is TGCGCCAGCAGCTGGGGACAGGGCCTTCGGAATGAGCAGTTCTTC.

Concerning this clone itself: The junction does not match germline at one end; this may be a read error. The rearrangement links TRBV6-2 or TRBV6-3 to TRBJ2-7; D ambiguous. The germline CDR1 and CDR2 sequences are MNHEY and SVGEGT. This CDR3 spans 11 amino acids. CDR3 amino acids: CASSSPYGQYF. The CDR3 region has the DNA TGTGCCAGCAGTTCCCCCTACGGGCAGTACTTC.

This clone was seen just once. The chain joins TRBV10-3 to TRBJ1-2, with D unresolved. Trimming removed 0 bases at V and 3 bases at J, with 11 bases between. The CDR3 is made up of 15 amino acids. Germline V CDR1 and CDR2: ENHRY, SYGVKD. The CDR3 is CAISESVGTYYGYTF. CDR3 DNA: TGTGCCATCAGTGAGTCGGTGGGTACCTACTATGGCTACACCTTC.

The gene calls are TRBV5-1 and TRBJ2-2, with a possible D match to TRBD1 (5 bases). In germline, CDR1 is SGHRS, CDR2 YFSETQ. Trimming shortened V by 1 base and J by 2 bases, and 9 bases separated the two germline ends. The CDR3 is 15 amino acids. CDR3 nucleotides: TGCGCCAGCAGCTTGAAGGGGTCTAACACCGGGGAGCTGTTTTTT. It specifies CASSLKGSNTGELFF.

This rearrangement joins TRBV9 to TRBJ2-3; 12 bases are shared with TRBD2. Germline V gives CDR1 SGDLS, CDR2 YYNGEE. CDR3 length: 16 amino acids. After removal of 3 bases from V and 3 bases from J, the junction contained 5 bases not matched to a gene. The DNA of the CDR3 is TGTGCCAGCAGCGCCGGGACTAGCGGGTATACAGATACGCAGTATTTT. Translating gives CASSAGTSGYTDTQYF.

This rearrangement joins TRBV6-6 to TRBJ1-3; D not resolved. This CDR3 has 15 amino acids. V lost 6 bases and J lost 0, with 12 bases in between. Germline V gene lookup returns CDR1 MNHNY and CDR2 SVGAGI (reference sequence). CDR3 in amino acids: CASSPRVPSGNTIYF. In nucleotides, the CDR3 is TGTGCCAGCAGCCCACGGGTTCCCTCTGGAAACACCATATATTTT.

The rearrangement links TRBV7-3 to TRBJ1-1, with 9 bases lining up with TRBD1. Germline V gene sequence: CDR1 SGHTA, CDR2 FQGTGA. The CDR3 consists of 15 residues. Losses at the gene ends were 4 bases for V and 5 bases for J; bases not matched to a gene: 8. In nucleotides, the CDR3 is TGTGCCAGCAGCTCACAGGGGGCATCTGGGACTGAAGCTTTCTTT. It codes for CASSSQGASGTEAFF.

The CDR3 nucleotides are TGTGCCAGCAGCTTGTTTTCTGGGGTCGTGGGGGGCTACACCTTC. Translated, it gives CASSLFSGVVGGYTF. The chain uses TRBV5-6 and TRBJ1-2; no clear D gene. Germline-derived CDR1 and CDR2 are SGHDT and YYEEEE. This CDR3 comprises 15 residues. The ends were cut back, 1 base at V and 8 bases at J, with 18 bases in the middle.

The chain couples TRBV5-4 to TRBJ2-3; 11 nucleotides align to TRBD2. Per germline, CDR1 SGHNT and CDR2 YYREEE (reference sequence). The CDR3 covers 17 residues. V lost 4 bases and J lost 2; bases outside the gene matches: 9. The CDR3 DNA reads as TGTGCCAGCAGCACGGGACTGGGACTAGCGGTCACAGATACGCAGTATTTT. Protein sequence: CASSTGLGLAVTDTQYF. The variable domain in full, completed from reference TRBV5-4 and TRBJ2-3, reads ETGVTQSPTHLIKTRGQQVTLRCSSQSGHNTVSWYQQALGQGPQFIFQYYREEENGRGNFPPRFSGLQFPNYSSELNVNALELDDSALYLCASSTGLGLAVTDTQYFGPGTRLTVL.

The rearrangement joins TRBV14 to TRBJ2-7; 7 bases are a match to TRBD1. The junction had 9 bases not matched to a gene; V was cut back by 1 base and J by 3 bases. Per germline, CDR1 SGHDN and CDR2 FVKESK. This CDR3 spans 16 amino acids. CDR3 sequence: CASSQVKSTGIYEQYF. CDR3 nucleotide sequence: TGTGCCAGCAGCCAAGTGAAGTCGACAGGGATCTACGAGCAGTACTTC.

The V call is TRBV30, the J call TRBJ1-2; D might be TRBD1 (5 bases). Germline CDR1 and CDR2: GTSNPN and SVGIG (reference sequence). The CDR3 is made up of 16 amino acids. V was trimmed by 7 bases and J by 2 bases, leaving 23 bases between them. CDR3 DNA: TGTGCCTTGCTACAGGCGAACGTTCTGATAAACTATGGCTACACCTTC. Protein product: CALLQANVLINYGYTF.

The chain employs TRBV18 and TRBJ1-1, with a possible D match to TRBD1 (5 bases). CDR1 is KGHSH, CDR2 LQKENI, per germline. Trimming took 3 bases from V and 1 from J, leaving 6 bases between them. CDR3 length: 13 amino acids. CDR3 sequence reads: CASSPQGNTEAFF. CDR3 nucleotides: TGTGCCAGCTCACCTCAGGGGAACACTGAAGCTTTCTTT.

The chain uses TRBV7-9 and TRBJ2-7, with TRBD1 identical over 9 bases. The germline V gene has CDR1 SEHNR and CDR2 FQNEAQ (reference sequence). This CDR3 is 14 amino acids long. The junction had 5 bases not matched to a gene; V was cut back by 1 base and J by 7 bases. CDR3 bases: TGTGCCAGCAGCTTAGAACAGGGGGCGAGGGAGCAGTACTTC. This sequence encodes CASSLEQGAREQYF.

The chain recombines TRBV28 with TRBJ2-4; 8 positions agree with TRBD1. CDR1 and CDR2 (germline): MDHEN, SYDVKM. V shed 5 bases, J shed 7 bases, and the junction held 10 bases outside the gene matches. The CDR3 runs to 15 residues. The CDR3 DNA is TGTGCCAGCAGTCCTACGGACAGGGCGGGTAACATTCAGTACTTC. Protein sequence: CASSPTDRAGNIQYF.

The rearrangement uses TRBV6-5 and TRBJ1-5; 7 positions agree with TRBD1. J gave up 9 bases and V 6 bases, and 14 bases lay outside the gene matches. This CDR3 is 15 amino acids long. In germline, CDR1 is MNHEY, CDR2 SVGAGI. This chain's CDR3 is CASRSGTEVWGPQHF. The CDR3 DNA reads as TGTGCCAGCAGGTCCGGGACAGAGGTATGGGGGCCCCAGCATTTT.

This clone has a handful of counts. The V gene is TRBV10-3, the J gene TRBJ1-4; perhaps TRBD1 as D (6 bases). V dropped 3 bases and J dropped 13 bases, with 21 bases sitting between them. Germline lookup yields CDR1 ENHRY and CDR2 SYGVKD. CDR3 size: 15 residues. The CDR3 is CAISDPTGSRAGLFF. The CDR3 coding sequence is TGTGCCATCAGTGACCCCACAGGGTCCCGTGCGGGACTGTTTTTT.